The 30 T cell receptor beta chains reported below all come from one sample, sequenced in a study of shared clonotypes between healthy human individuals. The method was immunoSEQ multiplex PCR; TCRdb's version includes in-frame clones alone and lacks a portion of them. The repertoire holds about 770,000 clones, with roughly 72% as singletons. Specimen: memory CD4+ T cells sorted from blood. Subset given: CD45RA-negative fraction. The receptors derive from a woman aged 25 to 45 in good health.

There are many counts of this clone. The same CDR3 can be traced to other DNA sequences in this sample. The V call is TRBV28, the J call TRBJ2-1; D gene unclear. Trimming left V 10 bases short and J 0 bases short, with 10 bases between. This CDR3 comprises 13 residues. Germline CDR1 reads MDHEN; CDR2 reads SYDVKM. In DNA, the CDR3 is TGTGCCACCCTGAGAAGCTCCTACAATGAGCAGTTCTTC. Its translation is CATLRSSYNEQFF.

The chain carries TRBV5-1 and TRBJ1-2, with D possibly TRBD1 on 6 matching bases. V was cut by 3 bases and J by 4 bases, with 13 bases left in between. Germline CDR1 and CDR2: SGHRS and YFSETQ. The CDR3 totals 14 residues. The CDR3 loop reads CASSSQQGPYGYTF. The CDR3 nucleotides are TGCGCCAGCAGCTCCCAACAGGGACCCTATGGCTACACCTTC.

J is TRBJ2-7 and V is TRBV5-8; no clear D gene. V was shortened by 4 bases and J by 4 bases, with 6 bases between the two germline ends. The CDR3 runs 11 residues. CDR1 is SGHTS, CDR2 YDEGEE, per germline. CDR3 in DNA: TGTGCCAGCAGCCCACTATACGAGCAGTACTTC. Its protein product is CASSPLYEQYF. Full variable domain (missing parts from reference TRBV5-8 and TRBJ2-7): EAGVTQSPTHLIKTRGQQATLRCSPISGHTSVYWYQQALGLGLQFLLWYDEGEERNRGNFPPRFSGRQFPNYSSELNVNALELEDSALYLCASSPLYEQYFGPGTRLTVT.

V gene TRBV28 combines with J gene TRBJ2-4; TRBD2 might be the D (6 bases). Trimming removed 5 bases at V and 5 bases at J, with 16 bases between. Germline values: CDR1 MDHEN, CDR2 SYDVKM. The CDR3 has 15 amino acids. For the CDR3, the DNA is TGTGCCAGCAGTGAGGGAGGCCGGGGCCAAAACATTCAGTACTTC. Amino acids: CASSEGGRGQNIQYF. The whole variable domain, remainder taken from reference TRBV28 and TRBJ2-4, is DVKVTQSSRYLVKRTGEKVFLECVQDMDHENMFWYRQDPGLGLRLIYFSYDVKMKEKGDIPEGYSVSREKKERFSLILESASTNQTSMYLCASSEGGRGQNIQYFGAGTRLSVL.

This clone was seen only a few times. V and J are TRBV11-2 and TRBJ2-7; D is tentatively TRBD1 or TRBD2 (5 bases each). Trimming shortened V by 8 bases and J by 0 bases, and 11 bases separated the two germline ends. From germline, CDR1 is SGHAT and CDR2 FQNNGV. This CDR3 contains 13 residues. The CDR3 loop is CASGRESSYEQYF. CDR3 sequence (DNA): TGTGCCAGCGGCAGGGAGAGCTCCTACGAGCAGTACTTC.

This clone was picked up one time. V gene TRBV19 combines with J gene TRBJ2-5; a weak D match, TRBD2 (6 bases). CDR1 and CDR2 from the germline V gene are LNHDA and SQIVND (reference sequence). This CDR3 has 13 residues. Trimming removed 8 bases at V and 5 bases at J, with 15 bases between. CDR3 sequence reads: CASRGGARETQYF. Written as DNA, the CDR3 is TGTGCCAGTCGAGGAGGGGCAAGGGAGACCCAGTACTTC. Combining the CDR3 with reference TRBV19 and TRBJ2-5 gives the whole variable domain DGGITQSPKYLFRKEGQNVTLSCEQNLNHDAMYWYRQDPGQGLRLIYYSQIVNDFQKGDIAEGYSVSREKKESFPLTVTSAQKNPTAFYLCASRGGARETQYFGPGTRLLVL.

The chain employs TRBV6-1 and TRBJ1-5, with D hard to call. The CDR3 sequence is 14 residues long. The V end was cut by 7 bases, the J end by 2 bases, with 12 bases between. CDR1 and CDR2 (germline): MNHNS, SASEGT. In DNA form, the CDR3 reads TGTGCCAGCACCGAAATCGGGGGCAATCAGCCCCAGCATTTT. The encoded protein is CASTEIGGNQPQHF.

The chain carries TRBV2 and TRBJ2-1; the D call may be TRBD1 or TRBD2 (7 bases each). Germline CDR1 and CDR2: SNHLY and FYNNEI. The CDR3 covers 16 residues. Trimming took 6 bases from V and 7 from J, leaving 22 bases between them. This CDR3 is CASRGGTVTGGNEQFF. Written as DNA, the CDR3 is TGTGCCAGCAGGGGAGGGACAGTGACCGGAGGGAATGAGCAGTTCTTC.

The chain links TRBV19 to TRBJ2-1; 10 bases are shared with TRBD2. Looked up from germline, CDR1 is LNHDA and CDR2 is SQIVND (reference sequence). This CDR3 is 15 amino acids long. The junction had 8 bases not matched to a gene; V was cut back by 7 bases and J by 5 bases. The DNA for the CDR3 is TGTGCCAGTAACCCGCTAGCGGGAGCCAACAATGAGCAGTTCTTC. It encodes CASNPLAGANNEQFF.

This clone has a single count. The chain recombines TRBV11-3 with TRBJ2-2; 10 nucleotides agree with TRBD1. The CDR3 spans 15 residues. Germline CDR1 and CDR2: SGHNT and YENEEA. V shed 5 bases, J shed 7 bases, and the junction held 7 bases outside the gene matches. The CDR3 reads CASSRGGQGHGELFF. The DNA of the CDR3 is TGTGCCAGCAGCCGAGGGGGACAGGGGCACGGGGAGCTGTTTTTT.

The chain recombines TRBV5-4 with TRBJ1-2; no clear D gene. Germline V CDR1 and CDR2: SGHNT, YYREEE (reference sequence). Trimming shortened V by 0 bases and J by 4 bases, and 10 bases separated the two germline ends. This CDR3 has 14 residues. The CDR3 region has the DNA TGTGCCAGCAGCTTGGCCCCAGAGGGCTATGGCTACACCTTC. This encodes CASSLAPEGYGYTF.

This clone was detected a few times. The chain has TRBV12-2 and TRBJ2-4; TRBD2 is the table's D call and was not checked against the DNA. TRBV12-2 is a pseudogene segment. The CDR3 is 17 amino acids. CDR3 sequence: CASRHPWAGVGKNIQYF. In nucleotides, the CDR3 is TGTGCAAGTCGCCACCCGTGGGCGGGGGTCGGCAAAAACATTCAGTACTTC.

A single count supports this clone. The rearrangement links TRBV5-4 to TRBJ2-1; possible D gene TRBD1, 6 bases. Germline CDR1 reads SGHNT; CDR2 reads YYREEE (reference sequence). Trimming left V 2 bases short and J 8 bases short, with 17 bases between. CDR3 length: 15 amino acids. The CDR3 protein is CASSFVQGKIDEQFF. In nucleotides, the CDR3 is TGTGCCAGCAGCTTTGTCCAGGGGAAGATCGATGAGCAGTTCTTC.

The rearrangement links TRBV23-1 to TRBJ2-3; D is perhaps TRBD2 (6 bases). TRBV23-1 is filed as an ORF, its function uncertain. The CDR3 totals 15 residues. V lost 2 bases to trimming and J lost 0 bases, with 9 bases between them. The CDR3 protein is CASSQPSGSTDTQYF. In DNA form, the CDR3 reads TGCGCCAGCAGTCAACCGAGCGGGAGCACAGATACGCAGTATTTT.

The CDR3 coding sequence is TGTGCCAGCAGCTTAGGTATGACACCCGAAGCTTTCTTT. Translated, it gives CASSLGMTPEAFF. The chain combines TRBV7-9 with TRBJ1-1; no firm D call. Germline V gene sequence: CDR1 SEHNR, CDR2 FQNEAQ (reference sequence). This CDR3 has 13 residues. The V and J ends lost 1 base and 8 bases respectively, with 11 bases between them.

This clone was counted between two and nine times. The chain uses TRBV6-1 and TRBJ1-5; D not resolved. There are 15 residues in the CDR3. CDR1 and CDR2 from the germline V gene are MNHNS and SASEGT. Trimming left V 4 bases short and J 1 base short, with 11 bases between. The CDR3 sequence is CASSASTLSNQPQHF. The DNA of the CDR3 is TGTGCCAGCAGTGCATCTACACTGAGCAATCAGCCCCAGCATTTT.

V gene TRBV7-9 combines with J gene TRBJ1-1; the match to TRBD1 covers 7 bases. Germline CDR1 is SEHNR and CDR2 is FQNEAQ (reference sequence). Trimming at V came to 7 bases and at J to 4 bases, leaving 9 bases not matched to a gene. The CDR3 has 14 amino acids. This CDR3 reads CASTKQGTGTEAFF. CDR3 nucleotide sequence: TGTGCCAGCACCAAACAGGGGACCGGCACTGAAGCTTTCTTT.

This rearrangement joins TRBV2 to TRBJ2-4; D may match TRBD1 or TRBD2 (5 bases each). This CDR3 has 13 residues. The germline gives CDR1 SNHLY, CDR2 FYNNEI. The germline V and J ends were trimmed by 6 bases and 2 bases, with 8 bases remaining between them. The CDR3 DNA reads TGTGCCAGCAGGTGGGGGACCAAAAACATTCAGTACTTC. The encoded protein is CASRWGTKNIQYF.

The rearrangement joins TRBV21-1 to TRBJ2-3; the table assigns TRBD1, which was not confirmed against the DNA. TRBV21-1 is labeled a pseudogene. The CDR3 is made up of 17 amino acids. CDR3 in amino acids: CASSKVPRQGYTDTQYF. The CDR3 DNA is TGTGCCAGCAGCAAAGTGCCCCGACAGGGGTACACAGATACGCAGTATTTT.

The chain couples TRBV7-2 to TRBJ1-3; D ambiguous. The germline V gene encodes CDR1 SGHTA and CDR2 FQGNSA. The CDR3 is 17 amino acids. Deletions cut 1 base from V and 0 bases from J, with 13 bases between. The CDR3 loop is CASSLGGRATSGNTIYF. In DNA, the CDR3 is TGTGCCAGCAGCTTAGGTGGTCGCGCCACCTCTGGAAACACCATATATTTT.

Points on this clone: At the DNA level, this CDR3 is encoded by other sequences in the same sample as well. This rearrangement joins TRBV19 to TRBJ2-1, with 8 bases that match TRBD2. The germline CDR1 and CDR2 sequences are LNHDA and SQIVND (reference sequence). The CDR3 runs to 13 residues. V gave up 3 bases and J gave up 9 bases; unmatched junction bases: 4. CDR3: CASSIGLAGEQFF. CDR3 DNA sequence: TGTGCCAGTAGTATTGGGCTAGCGGGTGAGCAGTTCTTC.

The rearrangement uses TRBV11-2 and TRBJ2-7; 7 bases agree with TRBD1. Per germline, CDR1 SGHAT and CDR2 FQNNGV. Trimming cost V 5 bases and J 2 bases; bases outside gene matches: 6. The CDR3 has 14 residues. DNA of the CDR3: TGTGCCAGCAGCACCAACAGGGGACCCTACGAGCAGTACTTC. As protein: CASSTNRGPYEQYF.

In this sample, this clone turned up many times. The V gene is TRBV2, the J gene TRBJ2-5; D may be TRBD1 or TRBD2 (5 bases each). With 10 bases removed from V and 1 base from J, the gap between germline ends came to 16 bases. Germline loops: CDR1 SNHLY, CDR2 FYNNEI. This CDR3 is built from 14 residues. CDR3 residues: CATAAGSVQETQYF. The CDR3 DNA is TGTGCCACCGCTGCAGGGAGTGTCCAAGAGACCCAGTACTTC.

The V and J genes are TRBV7-9 and TRBJ1-4; D is unresolved. The ends were cut back, 2 bases at V and 5 bases at J, with 9 bases in the middle. This CDR3 comprises 14 residues. Germline-derived CDR1 and CDR2 are SEHNR and FQNEAQ (reference sequence). CDR3 amino acids: CASSLLGSNEKLFF. The CDR3, as DNA: TGTGCCAGCAGCTTATTAGGTTCAAATGAAAAACTGTTTTTT.

The chain has TRBV19 and TRBJ1-3; 7 bases match TRBD1. Germline CDR1 reads LNHDA; CDR2 reads SQIVND (reference sequence). The CDR3 covers 16 residues. V gave up 3 bases and J gave up 0 bases; unmatched junction bases: 5. The CDR3 coding sequence is TGTGCCAGTAGTATCGGACAGGCAGACTCTGGAAACACCATATATTTT. This gives the protein CASSIGQADSGNTIYF.

The chain couples TRBV28 to TRBJ1-3; D may be TRBD1 (6 bases). V dropped 4 bases and J dropped 4 bases, with 11 bases sitting between them. From germline, CDR1 is MDHEN and CDR2 SYDVKM. This CDR3 is built from 14 residues. As DNA, the CDR3 is TGTGCCAGCAGTTCTCAGGGGTTAGGAAACACCATATATTTT. Translation: CASSSQGLGNTIYF.

This clone was recorded only once. The chain couples TRBV30 to TRBJ1-6; D is unresolved. This CDR3 spans 15 amino acids. V lost 1 base and J lost 10, with 17 bases in between. From germline, CDR1 is GTSNPN and CDR2 SVGIG (reference sequence). As DNA, the CDR3 is TGTGCCTGGAGTGGGCAGGCCATCTATATGTCACCCCTCCACTTT. Translated, it gives CAWSGQAIYMSPLHF.

The rearrangement links TRBV28 to TRBJ2-4, with D maybe TRBD2 (6 bases). Germline V lookup: CDR1 MDHEN, CDR2 SYDVKM. This CDR3 is built from 14 residues. Between the trimmed V and J ends, which lost 1 base and 4 bases, there was a span of 8 bases. The CDR3 coding sequence is TGTGCCAGCAGTTTATTGGGGACTAAAAACATTCAGTACTTC. It is translated as CASSLLGTKNIQYF.

About this clone itself: Given a much more abundant clone one base away, this may be a read error. This sample includes further DNA sequences coding for the same CDR3. This rearrangement joins TRBV7-2 to TRBJ2-7; D is unclear. The germline V gene has CDR1 SGHTA and CDR2 FQGNSA. CDR3 length: 13 amino acids. V lost 0 bases and J 3 bases, leaving 6 bases between the germline ends. CDR3 sequence: CASSLAGGYEQYF. DNA for the CDR3: TGTGCCAGCAGCTTAGCGGGTGGCTACGAGCAGTACTTC.

The chain is built from TRBV6-1 and TRBJ1-5; 8 bases align to TRBD1. The V and J ends lost 10 bases and 3 bases, in that order; junction bases with no gene match: 8. Germline V CDR1 and CDR2: MNHNS, SASEGT. The CDR3 has 14 residues. The CDR3 DNA reads TGTGCCATCAAGACAGGGGACCTCAATCAGCCCCAGCATTTT. Its protein product is CAIKTGDLNQPQHF.